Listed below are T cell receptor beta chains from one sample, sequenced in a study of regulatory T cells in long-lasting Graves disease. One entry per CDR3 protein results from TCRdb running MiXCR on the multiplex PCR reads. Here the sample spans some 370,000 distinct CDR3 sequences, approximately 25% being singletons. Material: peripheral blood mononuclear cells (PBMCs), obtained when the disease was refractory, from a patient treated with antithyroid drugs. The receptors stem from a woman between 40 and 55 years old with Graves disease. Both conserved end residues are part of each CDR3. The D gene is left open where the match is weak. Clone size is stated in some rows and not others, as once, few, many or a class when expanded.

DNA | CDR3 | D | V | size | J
TGTGCCAGCAGTTACGGCAGGACCGCGTTAGCTAACTATGGCTACACCTTC | CASSYGRTALANYGYTF | . | TRBV6-9 | . | TRBJ1-2
TGTGCCAGCAGCTCCGGAACTAGAGGTGAAAAACTGTTTTTT | CASSSGTRGEKLFF | . | TRBV7-9 | . | TRBJ1-4
TGTGCTAGTCGACCCCCCCCCACGACCGGGTTCAGCCAGCCCCAGCATTTT | CASRPPPTTGFSQPQHF | . | TRBV12-5 | . | TRBJ1-5
TGTGCCAGCAGTTACGAGGGGGACACTGAAGCTTTCTTT | CASSYEGDTEAFF | . | TRBV6-5 | many | TRBJ1-1
TGTGCCATCAGTGAGGGAGCCCAAAATCAGCCCCAGCATTTT | CAISEGAQNQPQHF | . | TRBV10-3 | many | TRBJ1-5
TGTGCCATCAGTGACGGCCTGAATTCACCCCTCCACTTT | CAISDGLNSPLHF | . | TRBV10-3 | . | TRBJ1-6
TGCGCCAGCTCGAGACAGGGGAAGAGGGGCTCTGGAAACACCATATATTTT | CASSRQGKRGSGNTIYF | TRBD1 | TRBV4-1 | . | TRBJ1-3
TGTGCCAGCAGCTTGGGACTAGCTCCCCCCGGGGAGCTGTTTTTT | CASSLGLAPPGELFF | TRBD2 | TRBV5-6 | few | TRBJ2-2
TGTGCCAGCAGAAGACGCGGGACATACTACTATGGCTACACCTTC | CASRRRGTYYYGYTF | . | TRBV28 | many | TRBJ1-2
TGTGCCAGCAGTTACTCCAGGGCGGACCAAGAGACCCAGTACTTC | CASSYSRADQETQYF | . | TRBV6-5 | many | TRBJ2-5
TGTGCCAGCAGTTACGACAGGGGCTACGAGCAGTACTTC | CASSYDRGYEQYF | TRBD1 | TRBV6-5 | many | TRBJ2-7
TGTGCCAGCACCGTCGGGACATCGGGAAACACCATATATTTT | CASTVGTSGNTIYF | . | TRBV12-3/TRBV12-4 | many | TRBJ1-3
TGCGCCAGCAGTGAGTCCGGGACACCCTATGGCTACACCTTC | CASSESGTPYGYTF | . | TRBV10-2 | many | TRBJ1-2
TGTGCCAGCATAATTTTCGCCGGCGTGAACACTGAAGCTTTCTTT | CASIIFAGVNTEAFF | . | TRBV28 | many | TRBJ1-1
TGTGCCAGCAGTTACCCCCGGGACAATCTGAAAGCTTTCTTT | CASSYPRDNLKAFF | . | TRBV6-5 | few | TRBJ1-1
TGTGCCAGCAGTCACTCTTCGTGGGAGTTCTCCTACGAGCAGTACTTC | CASSHSSWEFSYEQYF | . | TRBV6-4 | . | TRBJ2-7
TGTGCCAGTCGTCGAGATGGAAACACCATATATTTT | CASRRDGNTIYF | . | TRBV19 | many | TRBJ1-3
TGCGCCAGCAGCTCGGGGTCTGGGTATGGCTACACCTTC | CASSSGSGYGYTF | . | TRBV5-1 | many | TRBJ1-2
TGTGCCAGCAGTATAGCCGGGACAGGGACCTACGAGCAGTACTTC | CASSIAGTGTYEQYF | TRBD1 | TRBV28 | many | TRBJ2-7
TGTGCCAGCTCACCATTGGGACAGGCCGGACCCTACGAGCAGTACTTC | CASSPLGQAGPYEQYF | TRBD1 | TRBV18 | . | TRBJ2-7
TGTGCCATCGCCGGACTAGCGGGACCAGAGGAGCAGTTCTTC | CAIAGLAGPEEQFF | TRBD2 | TRBV15 | . | TRBJ2-1
TGCAGCGTTCTCCTCCTACTAGCGGGAGATGGTGAGACCCAGTACTTC | CSVLLLLAGDGETQYF | TRBD2 | TRBV29-1 | many | TRBJ2-5
TGCAGCCGGCCCGAAGGCAGGGGGAACACTGAAGCTTTCTTT | CSRPEGRGNTEAFF | . | TRBV29-1 | many | TRBJ1-1
TGTGCCAGCACCCCCCGGGCAGTCATTCTTAGGGAGCTGTTTTTT | CASTPRAVILRELFF | . | TRBV12-3/TRBV12-4 | many | TRBJ2-2
TGCGCCACCGCCACTACGACGAATTCACCCCTCCACTTT | CATATTTNSPLHF | . | TRBV5-1 | many | TRBJ1-6